These 23 T cell receptor beta chains share one sample of origin, sequenced in a study of identical twins (dated by TCRdb to 2015 to 2016). Library preparation used 5' RACE. The listed sequencing device is Illumina HiSeq 2000. TCRdb applied fastp at Q25 and MiXCR to the public reads, then kept only in-frame beta chains. Rows are unified per CDR3 protein, each entry keeping the most common DNA and genes. The sample has around 490,000 distinct CDR3 sequences on record, approximately 14% of them singletons. More than 0.8% of the sample belongs to the ten largest clones. The sample also formed part of further work on yellow fever vaccine responses in identical twins.

Input material: CD4+ T cells sorted from blood. The source of these receptors is a woman in her late teens or twenties in good health.

The chain uses TRBV20-1 and TRBJ2-7, with D maybe TRBD1 (6 bases). The CDR3 totals 16 residues. The V and J ends lost 0 bases and 2 bases respectively, with 17 bases between them. Germline-derived CDR1 and CDR2 are DFQATT and SNEGSKA (reference sequence). Here the CDR3 reads CSARDLNRVKTYEQYF. The CDR3 DNA reads as TGCAGTGCTAGAGATCTGAACAGGGTGAAAACCTACGAGCAGTACTTC.

The V call is TRBV7-6, the J call TRBJ2-3; D tentatively reads TRBD1 or TRBD2 (5 bases each). The CDR3 runs 16 residues. Deletions cut 1 base from V and 0 bases from J, with 11 bases between. Per the germline V gene, CDR1 is SGHVS and CDR2 is FNYEAQ. CDR3 sequence (DNA): TGTGCCAGCAGCTTAGGGGTGGGGGTTAGCACAGATACGCAGTATTTT. Its translation is CASSLGVGVSTDTQYF.

The chain joins TRBV29-1 to TRBJ1-1, with D uncertain. V was shortened by 5 bases and J by 5 bases, with 9 bases between the two germline ends. The CDR3 length is 11 residues. Germline lookup yields CDR1 SQVTM and CDR2 ANQGSEA. CDR3 region: CSVLRPTEAFF. CDR3 sequence (DNA): TGCAGCGTTTTGCGGCCGACTGAAGCTTTCTTT.

This clonotype has at least ten counts. The V gene is TRBV12-3 or TRBV12-4, the J gene TRBJ2-1, with TRBD1 identical over 9 bases. The CDR3 covers 13 residues. Trimming removed 6 bases from V and 14 bases from J; junction bases left unmatched: 11. The CDR3 loop reads CASRPSGTGRKFF. CDR3 nucleotides: TGTGCCAGCAGGCCATCTGGGACAGGGAGGAAGTTCTTC.

This clonotype showed up just a few times. V is TRBV28 and J is TRBJ1-1; D remains unclear. Germline V gene sequence: CDR1 MDHEN, CDR2 SYDVKM. The CDR3 sequence is 15 residues long. V was pared by 6 bases and J by 1 base, with 15 bases between. CDR3 in amino acids: CASRLIKRTNTEAFF. As DNA, the CDR3 is TGTGCCAGCAGGCTCATAAAGAGAACGAACACTGAAGCTTTCTTT.

This chain links TRBV5-6 with TRBJ2-7, with 7 bases that match TRBD1. V lost 3 bases and J lost 4; bases outside the gene matches: 13. CDR1 is SGHDT, CDR2 YYEEEE, per germline. This CDR3 is built from 16 residues. As DNA, the CDR3 is TGTGCCAGCAGCTCCGGGACAGAAAACGTACCGTACGAGCAGTACTTC. Encoded protein: CASSSGTENVPYEQYF.

The sample holds a few counts of this clonotype. This chain uses TRBV11-1 with TRBJ2-1; D gene uncertain. CDR3 size: 18 residues. V lost 1 base, J lost 0 bases, and 16 bases lay in between. Germline CDR1 reads SGHAT; CDR2 reads FQDESV (reference sequence). The CDR3 protein is CASSLVGGELSSYNEQFF. The CDR3 coding sequence is TGTGCCAGCAGCTTAGTCGGTGGGGAATTGAGCTCCTACAATGAGCAGTTCTTC.

V is TRBV10-3 and J is TRBJ1-5; TRBD1 is a possible D gene (6 bases). The germline gives CDR1 ENHRY, CDR2 SYGVKD. The germline V and J ends were trimmed by 5 bases and 2 bases, with 10 bases remaining between them. The CDR3 contains 14 residues. CDR3 protein: CAISQGLRNQPQHF. Written as DNA, the CDR3 is TGTGCCATCAGTCAGGGGTTGCGCAATCAGCCCCAGCATTTT.

This clonotype has more than one count but fewer than ten. The chain has TRBV3-1 and TRBJ2-7; TRBD2 agrees at 8 bases. Germline CDR1 reads LGHDT; CDR2 reads YNNKEL (reference sequence). CDR3 length equals 16 residues. V dropped 3 bases and J dropped 5; count of bases not matched to a gene: 12. The DNA for the CDR3 is TGTGCCAGCAGCCACTACCTCCGACTAGCGCAAGACGAGCAGTACTTC. Translated: CASSHYLRLAQDEQYF.

The J gene is TRBJ2-7, the V gene TRBV6-1; 7 bases align to TRBD2. This CDR3 contains 13 residues. The J segment lost 3 bases and the V segment lost 7 bases, leaving 6 bases of the junction unmatched. CDR1 and CDR2 from the germline V gene are MNHNS and SASEGT. This chain's CDR3 is CASTLSGGYEQYF. In DNA, the CDR3 is TGTGCCAGCACCCTCTCGGGGGGCTACGAGCAGTACTTC.

This clonotype was found a few times. The CDR3 nucleotides are TGTGCCAGCAGTACCGGGACAGCGACCTACGAGCAGTACTTC. It specifies CASSTGTATYEQYF. This chain links TRBV12-3 or TRBV12-4 with TRBJ2-7; 7 bases agree with TRBD1. Trimming at V came to 5 bases and at J to 2 bases, leaving 6 bases not matched to a gene. The CDR3 sequence is 14 residues long.

This clonotype was recorded a few times. The J gene is TRBJ2-7, the V gene TRBV20-1; unclear D gene. The V gene lost 0 bases and the J gene lost 3 bases, with 3 bases spanning the gap. The CDR3 sequence is 11 residues long. Germline CDR1 reads DFQATT; CDR2 reads SNEGSKA (reference sequence). In DNA, the CDR3 is TGCAGTGCTAGAGAGGACTACGAGCAGTACTTC. Amino acids: CSAREDYEQYF.

The CDR3 loop reads CASRRGLAGGGNNEQFF. The CDR3 bases are TGTGCCAGCAGGAGGGGACTAGCGGGAGGGGGTAACAATGAGCAGTTCTTC. This sequence joins TRBV12-3 or TRBV12-4 and TRBJ2-1, with 16 bases identical to TRBD2. With V trimmed by 6 bases and J by 5 bases, 7 bases remained unmatched. The CDR3 runs 17 residues.

This chain connects TRBV6-2 or TRBV6-3 to TRBJ2-1; 16 bases map to TRBD2. Germline assignment: CDR1 MNHEY and CDR2 SVGEGT. With 5 bases clipped from V and 15 bases from J, the junction kept 4 bases outside the gene matches. CDR3 length: 13 residues. The CDR3 region has the DNA TGTGCCAGCAGTCCGGGACTAGCGGGGGGGATGTTCTTC. This encodes CASSPGLAGGMFF.

This chain uses TRBV5-1 with TRBJ1-2, with 7 bases that match TRBD1. CDR1 and CDR2 (germline): SGHRS, YFSETQ. The length of the CDR3 is 16 residues. V gave up 4 bases and J gave up 1 base; unmatched junction bases: 10. The CDR3 DNA sequence: TGCGCCAGCAGCGCGGGGGACAGCAGTGGTAACTATGGCTACACCTTC. Its protein product is CASSAGDSSGNYGYTF.

V gene TRBV7-3 combines with J gene TRBJ2-7, with TRBD2 as a possible D gene (6 bases). The CDR3 extends over 15 amino acids. The germline V and J ends were trimmed by 0 bases and 4 bases, with 13 bases remaining between them. CDR1 SGHTA and CDR2 FQGTGA come from the germline V gene. Written as DNA, the CDR3 is TGTGCCAGCAGCTTAACGGGGGGATACACGTACGAGCAGTACTTC. Its protein product is CASSLTGGYTYEQYF.

The chain has TRBV28 and TRBJ1-4; a possible D gene is TRBD1 (5 bases). This CDR3 spans 13 amino acids. The germline gives CDR1 MDHEN, CDR2 SYDVKM. Trimming shortened V by 5 bases and J by 8 bases, and 12 bases separated the two germline ends. CDR3 protein: CASSPSHREKLFF. CDR3 sequence (DNA): TGTGCCAGCAGTCCATCACACAGGGAAAAACTGTTTTTT.

This clonotype was seen more than once but under ten times. The chain links TRBV12-3 or TRBV12-4 to TRBJ2-3; D unclear. Trimming left V 2 bases short and J 2 bases short, with 14 bases between. The CDR3 runs to 16 residues. CDR3: CASSLLSLGNTDTQYF. CDR3 sequence (DNA): TGTGCCAGCAGTTTATTATCGTTAGGGAACACAGATACGCAGTATTTT.

In its sample, this clonotype was seen many times. The rearrangement uses TRBV7-9 and TRBJ2-3; D possibly corresponds to TRBD2 (5 bases). Germline-derived CDR1 and CDR2 are SEHNR and FQNEAQ (reference sequence). The V end was cut by 8 bases, the J end by 5 bases, with 5 bases between. The CDR3 totals 10 residues. Written as DNA, the CDR3 is TGTGCCAGCGGGAGAGATACGCAGTATTTT. Translation gives CASGRDTQYF.

The CDR3 DNA reads as TGCAGTGCTAGAGATCGGAGCTCGGCGTTAGGTGAAGCTTTCTTT. It specifies CSARDRSSALGEAFF. The V call is TRBV20-1, the J call TRBJ1-1; no firm D call. Germline CDR1 and CDR2: DFQATT and SNEGSKA (reference sequence). Deletions cut 0 bases from V and 7 bases from J, with 18 bases between. This CDR3 contains 15 residues.

The V and J genes are TRBV6-1 and TRBJ2-7; D is perhaps TRBD1 (6 bases). The V gene's germline CDR1 is MNHNS and CDR2 SASEGT. Trimming left V 6 bases short and J 7 bases short, with 19 bases between. CDR3 length: 14 amino acids. The CDR3 loop is CASRTDRTSGEQYF. In DNA form, the CDR3 reads TGTGCCAGCAGGACCGACAGGACTTCGGGGGAGCAGTACTTC.

This sequence joins TRBV11-2 and TRBJ2-1, with D possibly being TRBD2 (7 bases). V lost 0 bases, J lost 0 bases, and 15 bases lay in between. Germline-derived CDR1 and CDR2 are SGHAT and FQNNGV. The CDR3 covers 18 residues. CDR3 region: CASSLEGGAPGSYNEQFF. The CDR3 nucleotides read TGTGCCAGCAGCTTAGAAGGGGGGGCACCCGGCTCCTACAATGAGCAGTTCTTC.

The genes are TRBV30 and TRBJ1-2, with unresolved D. The CDR3 consists of 11 residues. Looked up from germline, CDR1 is GTSNPN and CDR2 is SVGIG (reference sequence). The V gene lost 0 bases and the J gene lost 10 bases, with 9 bases spanning the gap. CDR3 DNA: TGTGCCTGGAGTGTTCTCACCGCCTACACCTTC. This codes for CAWSVLTAYTF.